This passage covers 28 T cell receptor beta chains from one sample sequenced in a study of blood T cell repertoires in COVID-19. Measured with immunoSEQ multiplex PCR; TCRdb has only the in-frame clones, and not every one. The sample includes about 68,000 clones, around 86% of them seen just once. The sample comprised peripheral blood. The receptor set was obtained from a woman aged 55-69 years with acute or convalescent COVID-19.

This rearrangement joins TRBV11-3 to TRBJ1-6; 8 nucleotides line up with TRBD1. CDR3 length: 15 amino acids. Germline V gene data show CDR1 as SGHNT and CDR2 as YENEEA. V lost 4 bases to trimming and J lost 8 bases; unmatched junction nucleotides: 7. CDR3 nucleotide sequence: TGTGCCAGCAGCTCCCTCCGACAGGGGCATTCACCCCTCCACTTT. It encodes CASSSLRQGHSPLHF.

Points on this clone: Other DNA sequences in the sample encode the same CDR3. This chain joins TRBV9 and TRBJ2-2; D is ambiguous. Germline V gene sequence: CDR1 SGDLS, CDR2 YYNGEE. V lost 0 bases and J lost 0, with 6 bases in between. The CDR3 runs to 15 residues. The CDR3 here is CASSVDSSNTGELFF. The CDR3, as DNA: TGTGCCAGCAGCGTAGACAGTTCGAACACCGGGGAGCTGTTTTTT.

CDR3 DNA: TGTGCCAGTAGTCGGGACAGGGGTTTGCAGCCCCAGCATTTT. Its translation is CASSRDRGLQPQHF. The chain has TRBV19 and TRBJ1-5, with TRBD1 identical over 10 bases. CDR1 LNHDA and CDR2 SQIVND come from the germline V gene (reference sequence). V lost 5 bases to trimming and J lost 7 bases; unmatched junction nucleotides: 5. This CDR3 region has 14 residues.

The chain joins TRBV3-1 (or the pseudogene TRBV3-2) to TRBJ2-7; D is ambiguous. CDR1 LGHDT and CDR2 YNNKEL come from the germline V gene (reference sequence). V dropped 1 base and J dropped 1 base, with 20 bases sitting between them. The length of the CDR3 is 18 residues. The CDR3 DNA reads as TGTGCCAGCAGCCAAGCTATTCCGGGTTCTGTCGGGTCCTACGAGCAGTACTTC. Its translation: CASSQAIPGSVGSYEQYF.

The chain couples TRBV5-8 to TRBJ1-1, with D uncertain. Germline assignment: CDR1 SGHTS and CDR2 YDEGEE. The CDR3 is 15 amino acids. Between the trimmed V and J ends, which lost 0 bases and 5 bases, there was a span of 14 bases. The CDR3 DNA is TGTGCCAGCAGCTTGGATGGGCGTATAAGGACTGAAGCTTTCTTT. Protein: CASSLDGRIRTEAFF.

This chain joins TRBV3-1 (or the pseudogene TRBV3-2) and TRBJ1-6, with a tentative D call TRBD1 (6 bases). The germline V gene has CDR1 LGHDT and CDR2 YNNKEL (reference sequence). This CDR3 comprises 15 residues. Trimming took 3 bases from V and 7 from J, leaving 13 bases between them. The CDR3 DNA reads as TGTGCCAGCAGCCATGGAGGACAGTCAAATTCACCCCTCCACTTT. This sequence encodes CASSHGGQSNSPLHF.

The chain recombines TRBV5-1 with TRBJ2-7; 9 bases line up with TRBD1. This CDR3 comprises 14 residues. V shed 4 bases, J shed 3 bases, and the junction held 5 bases outside the gene matches. The germline gives CDR1 SGHRS, CDR2 YFSETQ. The CDR3 DNA reads TGCGCCAGCAGCAGGGACAGGGTAAGCTACGAGCAGTACTTC. This sequence encodes CASSRDRVSYEQYF.

The chain has TRBV18 and TRBJ2-7, with TRBD2 matching over 12 bases. V was pared by 6 bases and J by 6 bases, with 6 bases of the junction left unmatched. The CDR3 covers 14 residues. Germline values: CDR1 KGHSH, CDR2 LQKENI. The CDR3 coding sequence is TGTGCCAGCTCCCCCGGACTAGCGGGGCGCGAGCAGTACTTC. Amino acid sequence: CASSPGLAGREQYF.

This chain uses TRBV7-8 with TRBJ2-3; tentative D call: TRBD2 (5 bases). Germline loops: CDR1 SGHVS, CDR2 FQNEAQ. Trimming left V 6 bases short and J 4 bases short, with 8 bases between. The CDR3 contains 12 residues. The CDR3 sequence: CASRGSADTQYF. The CDR3 nucleotides read TGTGCCAGCAGGGGTAGCGCAGATACGCAGTATTTT.

DNA for the CDR3: TGTGCCAGCAGCTTAAGGACTAGCGGGGGGAGGTCCACAGATACGCAGTATTTT. It encodes CASSLRTSGGRSTDTQYF. The chain combines TRBV7-2 with TRBJ2-3; 14 positions match TRBD2. J lost 2 bases, V lost 2 bases, and 6 bases had no gene match. CDR1 and CDR2 (germline): SGHTA, FQGNSA. This CDR3 has 18 amino acids.

Here the CDR3 DNA reads TGTGCCAGCAGCCGGTATTCGAACACTGAAGCTTTCTTT. Protein: CASSRYSNTEAFF. The J gene is TRBJ1-1, the V gene TRBV12-3 or TRBV12-4; D is uncertain. The CDR3 contains 13 residues. V lost 6 bases, J lost 1 base, and 9 bases lay in between.

The chain combines TRBV5-1 with TRBJ1-6; D possibly corresponds to TRBD1 (6 bases). The V gene's germline CDR1 is SGHRS and CDR2 YFSETQ. The CDR3 covers 15 residues. Trimming took off 4 bases at V and 8 bases at J, with 16 bases between the two ends. CDR3 bases: TGCGCCAGCAGCATAACAGGGACGGACCATTCACCCCTCCACTTT. This sequence encodes CASSITGTDHSPLHF.

This clone was detected only a few times. V is TRBV6-1 and J is TRBJ2-2; 9 nucleotides match TRBD1. V was pared by 0 bases and J by 5 bases, with 1 base of the junction left unmatched. Germline CDR1 is MNHNS and CDR2 is SASEGT. This CDR3 is built from 15 residues. The CDR3 is CASSEAGQGTGELFF. CDR3 bases: TGTGCCAGCAGTGAAGCGGGACAGGGTACCGGGGAGCTGTTTTTT.

This clone was picked up one time. The chain recombines TRBV14 with TRBJ1-4; 9 bases match TRBD1. The CDR3 has 15 amino acids. Germline CDR1 is SGHDN and CDR2 is FVKESK. The V and J ends lost 4 bases and 9 bases, in that order; junction bases with no gene match: 9. CDR3 coding DNA: TGTGCCAGCAGCCCCCGGACAGGGGTAGGGCAAAAACTGTTTTTT. It encodes CASSPRTGVGQKLFF.

Concerning this clone: The same CDR3 is also encoded by other DNA sequences in this sample. The V gene is TRBV7-9, the J gene TRBJ2-2; D is unresolved. The CDR3 is made up of 13 amino acids. CDR1 is SEHNR and CDR2 is FQNEAQ in the germline V gene (reference sequence). The V and J ends lost 5 bases and 1 base respectively, with 5 bases between them. This chain's CDR3 is CASSLLNTGELFF. CDR3 sequence (DNA): TGTGCCAGCAGCCTCCTGAACACCGGGGAGCTGTTTTTT. Looking up the rest from reference TRBV7-9 and TRBJ2-2 gives the full variable domain: DTGVSQNPRHKITKRGQNVTFRCDPISEHNRLYWYRQTLGQGPEFLTYFQNEAQLEKSRLLSDRFSAERPKGSFSTLEIQRTEQGDSAMYLCASSLLNTGELFFGEGSRLTVL.

This clone was observed a handful of times. The gene calls are TRBV19 and TRBJ2-1; 10 nucleotides line up with TRBD2. Germline-derived CDR1 and CDR2 are LNHDA and SQIVND (reference sequence). V was pared by 9 bases and J by 4 bases, with 6 bases of the junction left unmatched. The CDR3 contains 14 residues. Written as DNA, the CDR3 is TGTGCCAGCCGGACTAGCGGTGGGTACAATGAGCAGTTCTTC. It specifies CASRTSGGYNEQFF. The full variable domain, its missing parts supplied by reference TRBV19 and TRBJ2-1, is DGGITQSPKYLFRKEGQNVTLSCEQNLNHDAMYWYRQDPGQGLRLIYYSQIVNDFQKGDIAEGYSVSREKKESFPLTVTSAQKNPTAFYLCASRTSGGYNEQFFGPGTRLTVL.

The CDR3: CASSGGTGSSPLHF. CDR3 in DNA: TGTGCCAGCAGTGGAGGGACAGGGAGTTCACCCCTCCACTTT. The chain joins TRBV2 to TRBJ1-6, with TRBD1 matching 9 bases. With V trimmed by 4 bases and J by 9 bases, 4 bases remained unmatched. The CDR3 loop spans 14 amino acids. CDR1 SNHLY and CDR2 FYNNEI come from the germline V gene.

This chain links TRBV27 with TRBJ2-7, with 10 nucleotides matching TRBD1. Germline V gene data show CDR1 as MNHEY and CDR2 as SMNVEV (reference sequence). CDR3 length: 13 residues. Trimming at V came to 8 bases and at J to 1 base, leaving 2 bases not matched to a gene. CDR3 region: CASGTGDSYEQYF. CDR3 bases: TGTGCCAGCGGGACAGGGGATTCCTACGAGCAGTACTTC.

This chain joins TRBV7-9 and TRBJ1-5; D is unresolved. CDR3 size: 16 residues. CDR1 SEHNR and CDR2 FQNEAQ come from the germline V gene (reference sequence). V gave up 1 base and J gave up 5 bases, with 15 bases separating them. CDR3 in DNA: TGTGCCAGCAGCTTAGTTCCCCCAGGCCCCGATCAGCCCCAGCATTTT. Its translation: CASSLVPPGPDQPQHF.

This clone occurred a few times. The J gene is TRBJ2-7, the V gene TRBV2; 9 nucleotides line up with TRBD2. V gave up 2 bases and J gave up 3 bases; unmatched junction bases: 5. The CDR3 contains 15 residues. Germline CDR1 and CDR2: SNHLY and FYNNEI. CDR3 bases: TGTGCCAGCAGTGAACTTGCTAGCGGGAACTACGAGCAGTACTTC. Protein product: CASSELASGNYEQYF.

The rearrangement links TRBV7-2 to TRBJ2-3, with D unclear. Germline CDR1 and CDR2: SGHTA and FQGNSA. V lost 1 base and J 6 bases, leaving 11 bases between the germline ends. The CDR3 totals 14 residues. The CDR3 spells CASSLDPGRDTQYF. The CDR3, as DNA: TGTGCCAGCAGCTTAGATCCGGGTAGGGATACGCAGTATTTT.

This chain links TRBV28 with TRBJ1-1; D possibly corresponds to TRBD1 (6 bases). The CDR3 extends over 17 amino acids. Trimming took off 4 bases at V and 1 base at J, with 19 bases between the two ends. Germline V gene lookup returns CDR1 MDHEN and CDR2 SYDVKM. In DNA, the CDR3 is TGTGCCAGCAGTTCTCGTTTTGGGGACACTAGGAACACTGAAGCTTTCTTT. The encoded protein is CASSSRFGDTRNTEAFF. Full variable domain (outside the CDR3, taken from reference TRBV28 and TRBJ1-1): DVKVTQSSRYLVKRTGEKVFLECVQDMDHENMFWYRQDPGLGLRLIYFSYDVKMKEKGDIPEGYSVSREKKERFSLILESASTNQTSMYLCASSSRFGDTRNTEAFFGQGTRLTVV.

The gene calls are TRBV2 and TRBJ2-3; 13 bases are a match to TRBD2. Germline lookup yields CDR1 SNHLY and CDR2 FYNNEI. The CDR3 has 17 residues. Trimming cost V 2 bases and J 13 bases; bases outside gene matches: 15. In DNA, the CDR3 is TGTGCCAGCAGTGAACCCTTACTAGCGGGGGGGCTCAGTGTAAAGTATTTT. It translates to CASSEPLLAGGLSVKYF.

This clone was recorded only once. The J gene is TRBJ1-6, the V gene TRBV30; D gene uncertain. The germline V and J ends were trimmed by 8 bases and 5 bases, with 16 bases remaining between them. CDR3 length equals 14 residues. Germline CDR1 is GTSNPN and CDR2 is SVGIG (reference sequence). The CDR3, as DNA: TGTGCCCGTACAGTCGGCAGACATAATTCACCCCTCCACTTT. It codes for CARTVGRHNSPLHF.

The V call is TRBV7-8, the J call TRBJ2-1, with 9 bases fitting TRBD2. Germline CDR1 reads SGHVS; CDR2 reads FQNEAQ. V trimming: 5 bases; J trimming: 7 bases; junction bases outside the gene matches: 15. CDR3 length equals 17 residues. The CDR3 DNA reads as TGTGCCAGCAGCCCAGGAGGGGCGGGAGGGCCAAGGAATGAGCAGTTCTTC. The encoded protein is CASSPGGAGGPRNEQFF.

This clone was seen a single time. The chain combines TRBV3-1 (or the pseudogene TRBV3-2) with TRBJ2-7; TRBD1 matches 7 bases. Germline V gene lookup returns CDR1 LGHDT and CDR2 YNNKEL (reference sequence). This CDR3 is 14 amino acids long. The junction had 7 bases not matched to a gene; V was cut back by 4 bases and J by 4 bases. This chain's CDR3 is CASSRGTGAYEQYF. In DNA, the CDR3 is TGTGCCAGCAGCCGAGGAACAGGGGCTTACGAGCAGTACTTC.

This chain connects TRBV18 to TRBJ2-3, with 8 nucleotides matching TRBD1. CDR3 size: 15 residues. The V segment lost 4 bases and the J segment 3 bases; nucleotides outside the gene matches: 6. The V gene's germline CDR1 is KGHSH and CDR2 LQKENI. CDR3 in DNA: TGTGCCAGCTCACTTTTTGGACAGGGAACAGATACGCAGTATTTT. Its protein is CASSLFGQGTDTQYF.

J is TRBJ1-3 and V is TRBV27; no firm D call. The germline V gene encodes CDR1 MNHEY and CDR2 SMNVEV (reference sequence). The V and J ends lost 0 bases and 4 bases respectively, with 7 bases between them. The CDR3 has 14 amino acids. The CDR3 protein is CASSLSFGGNTIYF. DNA for the CDR3: TGTGCCAGCAGTTTATCGTTCGGGGGAAACACCATATATTTT.